Detailed here is one T cell receptor beta chain. The antigen is unknown. The sample belongs to a study of OX40 agonist ivuxolimab in advanced cancers. Baseline was the first blood sampling point, followed by cycle 4 day 1 and cycle 7 day 1. The data were produced by immunoSEQ multiplex PCR, yet TCRdb's version contains in-frame clones alone and is incomplete. The table records around 26,000 clones, nearly 80% of them present only once. The study's findings and limits: The antigens recognized by the expanded peripheral T cells, that is their antigen specificity, were not determined.

The CDR3 runs to 14 residues. The V and J genes are TRBV7-5 and TRBJ2-3; the DNA was not compared with TRBD1, the D call given in the table. TRBV7-5 constitutes a pseudogene. The specimen comprised CD4+ or CD8+ T cells sorted from blood, sampled in a trial of the OX40 agonist ivuxolimab. The sequence was obtained from an adult with an advanced solid tumor such as melanoma, head and neck, liver or kidney cancer. CDR3 DNA: TGTGCCAGATCGACAGACTTAAATGCAGATACGCAGTATTTT. Residues: CARSTDLNADTQYF.